These T cell receptor beta chains were read from a single sample in a study of Graves' ophthalmopathy and Graves' hyperthyroidism. In TCRdb, the multiplex PCR reads were re-called with MiXCR into one record per CDR3 protein. The data contain 30,000 to 50,000 distinct CDR3 sequences, 45% to 55% of them singletons. Sequencing was performed on peripheral blood. The receptors shown here come from an adult woman with stable Graves' hyperthyroidism. CDR3s include the opening cysteine and the closing phenylalanine or tryptophan. The order of the fields is V gene, CDR3 length, CDR3 protein.

V: TRBV7-9
length: 13
CDR3: CASSASGKETQYF

V: TRBV11-1
length: 14
CDR3: CASSLGTGNEKLFF

V: TRBV15
length: 14
CDR3: CATSSLDGPEGYTF

V: TRBV9
length: 14
CDR3: CASSVGTSNQPQHF

V: TRBV20-1
length: 13
CDR3: CSALDGPNTEAFF

V: TRBV10-1
length: 18
CDR3: CASPWTGQPGRKNTEAFF

V: TRBV15
length: 17
CDR3: CATSPRQGYSGANVLTF

V: TRBV12-3/TRBV12-4
length: 13
CDR3: CASRSTGPKTQYF

V: TRBV6-6
length: 12
CDR3: CATAIMYIEAFF

V: TRBV7-2
length: 17
CDR3: CASRLGRNLAGAETQYF

V: TRBV2
length: 16
CDR3: CASSESGLAGVETQYF

V: TRBV25-1
length: 16
CDR3: CASSEYKGQTNEKLFF